A selection of T cell receptor beta chains follows, all from one sample in a study of beta chain features in type 1 diabetes. The assay was immunoSEQ multiplex PCR, and TCRdb's table has in-frame clones only and misses some. The sample contains about 250,000 clones, 11% to 15% of which appear only once. Sequencing used naive CD4+ T cells from blood. These TCRs come from a woman in her forties in good health. Each CDR3 is given with its conserved first and last residue. D genes are given only for firm matches. Clone size is stated in some rows and not others, as once, few, many or a class when expanded.

J gene: TRBJ2-7
V gene: TRBV18
D gene: TRBD2
clone size: few
CDR3 protein: CASSLRREGHEQYF
CDR3 DNA: TGTGCCAGCTCACTCCGCAGGGAGGGTCACGAGCAGTACTTC

J gene: TRBJ2-1
V gene: TRBV29-1
D gene: -
clone size: many
CDR3 protein: CSVARGDNEQFF
CDR3 DNA: TGCAGCGTTGCTCGCGGAGACAATGAGCAGTTCTTC

J gene: TRBJ2-7
V gene: TRBV7-9
D gene: -
clone size: -
CDR3 protein: CAVDPGEQYF
CDR3 DNA: TGTGCCGTCGACCCGGGGGAGCAGTACTTC

J gene: TRBJ2-5
V gene: TRBV6-6
D gene: -
clone size: -
CDR3 protein: CASSPVVGTLQETQYF
CDR3 DNA: TGTGCCAGCAGCCCCGTTGTGGGGACACTACAAGAGACCCAGTACTTC

J gene: TRBJ2-5
V gene: TRBV4-1
D gene: -
clone size: -
CDR3 protein: CASSHTRNQETQYF
CDR3 DNA: TGCGCCAGCAGCCACACGAGGAACCAAGAGACCCAGTACTTC

J gene: TRBJ1-5
V gene: TRBV5-1
D gene: TRBD1
clone size: -
CDR3 protein: CASSLGGTGGSNQPQHF
CDR3 DNA: TGCGCCAGCAGCTTGGGAGGGACAGGGGGTAGCAATCAGCCCCAGCATTTT

J gene: TRBJ2-1
V gene: TRBV5-1
D gene: -
clone size: few
CDR3 protein: CASSSDSNNEQFF
CDR3 DNA: TGCGCCAGCAGCTCGGACTCAAACAATGAGCAGTTCTTC

J gene: TRBJ1-5
V gene: TRBV7-2
D gene: -
clone size: few
CDR3 protein: CASSFNGGVGQPQHF
CDR3 DNA: TGTGCCAGCAGCTTTAATGGGGGGGTCGGCCAGCCCCAGCATTTT

J gene: TRBJ1-2
V gene: TRBV5-7
D gene: -
clone size: -
CDR3 protein: CASSLRGYYGYTF
CDR3 DNA: TGTGCCAGCAGCTTGAGGGGCTACTATGGCTACACCTTC

J gene: TRBJ1-5
V gene: TRBV18
D gene: TRBD1
clone size: -
CDR3 protein: CASSRGTVEPQHF
CDR3 DNA: TGTGCCAGCTCCCGCGGGACAGTAGAACCCCAGCATTTT

J gene: TRBJ2-5
V gene: TRBV7-9
D gene: -
clone size: many
CDR3 protein: CASSLESGASGTQYF
CDR3 DNA: TGTGCCAGCAGCTTAGAATCGGGAGCGTCGGGGACCCAGTACTTC

J gene: TRBJ1-2
V gene: TRBV7-2
D gene: TRBD1
clone size: -
CDR3 protein: CASSVTGGLIGPNYGYTF
CDR3 DNA: TGTGCCAGCAGCGTGACAGGGGGTTTGATCGGACCTAACTATGGCTACACCTTC

J gene: TRBJ1-4
V gene: TRBV6-5
D gene: TRBD1
clone size: few
CDR3 protein: CASTSTGEDEKLFF
CDR3 DNA: TGTGCCAGCACGTCAACAGGGGAGGATGAAAAACTGTTTTTT

J gene: TRBJ2-4
V gene: TRBV6-6
D gene: -
clone size: -
CDR3 protein: CASSGQLAKNIQYF
CDR3 DNA: TGTGCCAGCAGTGGGCAGTTAGCCAAAAACATTCAGTACTTC

J gene: TRBJ2-3
V gene: TRBV14
D gene: -
clone size: many
CDR3 protein: CASLRTAVGTDTQYF
CDR3 DNA: TGTGCCAGCCTCCGGACAGCGGTAGGCACAGATACGCAGTATTTT

J gene: TRBJ1-1
V gene: TRBV5-6
D gene: TRBD1
clone size: -
CDR3 protein: CASSFTGTGTTEAFF
CDR3 DNA: TGTGCCAGCAGCTTCACCGGGACAGGGACCACTGAAGCTTTCTTT

J gene: TRBJ2-3
V gene: TRBV28
D gene: TRBD2
clone size: -
CDR3 protein: CASSFGGNAQYF
CDR3 DNA: TGTGCCAGCAGTTTCGGGGGGAACGCGCAGTATTTT

J gene: TRBJ2-2
V gene: TRBV7-2
D gene: TRBD2
clone size: -
CDR3 protein: CASSTFGGGNTGELFF
CDR3 DNA: TGTGCCAGCAGCACCTTCGGGGGGGGAAACACCGGGGAGCTGTTTTTT

J gene: TRBJ2-7
V gene: TRBV19
D gene: TRBD1
clone size: few
CDR3 protein: CASSIAGGQGGEQYF
CDR3 DNA: TGTGCCAGTAGTATAGCCGGGGGACAGGGAGGCGAGCAGTACTTC

J gene: TRBJ1-1
V gene: TRBV6-1
D gene: TRBD1
clone size: -
CDR3 protein: CASFKPQGAGTEAFF
CDR3 DNA: TGTGCCAGCTTTAAACCACAGGGGGCAGGGACTGAAGCTTTCTTT

J gene: TRBJ1-2
V gene: TRBV19
D gene: -
clone size: few
CDR3 protein: CASRDRDYGYTF
CDR3 DNA: TGTGCCAGTAGGGACAGAGATTATGGCTACACCTTC

J gene: TRBJ2-5
V gene: TRBV7-2
D gene: TRBD2
clone size: few
CDR3 protein: CASSASAGGIGGTQYF
CDR3 DNA: TGTGCCAGCAGCGCCTCGGCGGGGGGAATCGGGGGGACCCAGTACTTC

J gene: TRBJ2-7
V gene: TRBV7-2
D gene: TRBD1
clone size: -
CDR3 protein: CASSVHGQGRGEQYF
CDR3 DNA: TGTGCCAGCAGCGTTCACGGACAGGGCCGCGGCGAGCAGTACTTC